The 20 T cell receptor beta chains reported below all come from one sample, sequenced in a study of cytomegalovirus exposure and HLA in healthy donors. The study ran its PCR with 60 Vbeta and 13 Jbeta primers. TCRdb's copy holds only in-frame clones and misses some; the assay was immunoSEQ multiplex PCR. The sample holds 100,000 to 120,000 clones; 65% to 85% are singletons and the top ten take about 2.7%. Sequenced: PBMCs. The receptors originated from a young woman in good health and CMV-seronegative.

The CDR3 protein is CASSSRQQETQYF. For the CDR3, the DNA is TGTGCCAGCAGCTCCCGACAGCAAGAGACCCAGTACTTC. The chain uses TRBV7-2 and TRBJ2-5; D may be TRBD1 (5 bases). V was pared by 4 bases and J by 2 bases, with 8 bases between. The CDR3 has 13 residues. Germline V CDR1 and CDR2: SGHTA, FQGNSA.

This chain connects TRBV28 to TRBJ2-7, with 9 bases aligning to TRBD2. The germline gives CDR1 MDHEN, CDR2 SYDVKM. Trimming cost V 3 bases and J 4 bases; bases outside gene matches: 10. The length of the CDR3 is 16 residues. CDR3 nucleotides: TGTGCCAGCAGTTTCGGGCAAGCGGGAGGAGCTTACGAGCAGTACTTC. It specifies CASSFGQAGGAYEQYF.

This chain links TRBV18 with TRBJ1-6; 10 nucleotides agree with TRBD1. There are 19 residues in the CDR3. Germline CDR1 is KGHSH and CDR2 is LQKENI. Trimming cost V 4 bases and J 7 bases; bases outside gene matches: 16. For the CDR3, the DNA is TGTGCCAGCTCACAACGGGACAGGGGAGGTGTCCTATGGAATTCACCCCTCCACTTT. This translates into CASSQRDRGGVLWNSPLHF.

The genes are TRBV5-5 and TRBJ1-5, with 7 positions matching TRBD1. CDR3 size: 16 residues. The ends lost 0 bases at V and 0 bases at J; junction bases unmatched: 3. Germline values: CDR1 SGHKS, CDR2 YYEKEE (reference sequence). CDR3 coding DNA: TGTGCCAGCAGCTTGGCGGCAGGGGGTAGCAATCAGCCCCAGCATTTT. This gives the protein CASSLAAGGSNQPQHF. The whole variable domain, remainder taken from reference TRBV5-5 and TRBJ1-5, is DAGVTQSPTHLIKTRGQQVTLRCSPISGHKSVSWYQQVLGQGPQFIFQYYEKEERGRGNFPDRFSARQFPNYSSELNVNALLLGDSALYLCASSLAAGGSNQPQHFGDGTRLSIL.

This clone was counted a few times. The chain has TRBV7-9 and TRBJ2-2; 10 bases map to TRBD1. The germline CDR1 and CDR2 sequences are SEHNR and FQNEAQ (reference sequence). The CDR3 is 16 residues long. The junction had 7 bases not matched to a gene; V was cut back by 5 bases and J by 4 bases. The CDR3 is CASSETGGEATGELFF. The CDR3 coding sequence is TGTGCCAGCAGCGAGACAGGGGGCGAGGCCACCGGGGAGCTGTTTTTT.

V and J are TRBV28 and TRBJ1-1; D might be TRBD1 (6 bases). CDR3 length: 15 residues. Germline V gene lookup returns CDR1 MDHEN and CDR2 SYDVKM. V was shortened by 4 bases and J by 8 bases, with 20 bases between the two germline ends. CDR3 bases: TGTGCCAGCAGTTCTCCGAGAGCCGGGACACCCGAAGCTTTCTTT. Translation gives CASSSPRAGTPEAFF.

The V call is TRBV7-2, the J call TRBJ1-4; TRBD1 matches at 9 bases. There are 16 residues in the CDR3. Per the germline V gene, CDR1 is SGHTA and CDR2 is FQGNSA. V lost 1 base and J lost 7; bases outside the gene matches: 7. CDR3 sequence reads: CASSLGGQGRSEKLFF. CDR3 in DNA: TGTGCCAGCAGCTTAGGTGGACAGGGGAGAAGTGAAAAACTGTTTTTT.

CDR3 sequence (DNA): TGTGCCAGCAGCTCTCGACAGGGTGTTACTGAAGCTTTCTTT. Translating it yields CASSSRQGVTEAFF. V and J are TRBV11-2 and TRBJ1-1, with 7 bases identical to TRBD1. CDR1 and CDR2 (germline): SGHAT, FQNNGV. This CDR3 has 14 residues. V shed 4 bases and J 5 bases; nucleotides not matched to a gene: 7.

Note on this clone: Relative to the germline gene, one junction end is altered; a read error may explain this. This chain connects TRBV27 to TRBJ2-7, with D maybe TRBD2 (6 bases). In germline, CDR1 is MNHEY, CDR2 SMNVEV (reference sequence). CDR3 size: 14 residues. The CDR3 nucleotides are TGTGCCAACAGTTTAGGTCGGGAGTCCTACGAGCAGTACTTC. Encoded protein: CANSLGRESYEQYF.

In this sample, this clone turned up a few times. The chain links TRBV5-1 to TRBJ1-1, with 7 bases aligning to TRBD1. Trimming took 4 bases from V and 1 from J; bases not matched to a gene: 1. This CDR3 contains 13 residues. CDR1 is SGHRS, CDR2 YFSETQ, per germline. DNA of the CDR3: TGCGCCAGCAGCACAGGGGCGAACACTGAAGCTTTCTTT. This sequence encodes CASSTGANTEAFF.

The chain recombines TRBV15 with TRBJ2-7; 14 bases line up with TRBD2. Germline CDR1 reads LNHNV; CDR2 reads YYDKDF (reference sequence). V lost 4 bases and J lost 4; bases outside the gene matches: 3. The CDR3 totals 15 residues. CDR3 DNA sequence: TGTGCCACCAGCATAGGACTAGCGGGAGGATACGAGCAGTACTTC. Amino acid sequence: CATSIGLAGGYEQYF. Full variable domain (outside the CDR3, taken from reference TRBV15 and TRBJ2-7): DAMVIQNPRYQVTQFGKPVTLSCSQTLNHNVMYWYQQKSSQAPKLLFHYYDKDFNNEADTPDNFQSRRPNTSFCFLDIRSPGLGDTAMYLCATSIGLAGGYEQYFGPGTRLTVT.

The rearrangement uses TRBV6-6 and TRBJ1-2, with a tentative D call TRBD1 (5 bases). The CDR3 consists of 14 residues. Germline CDR1 MNHNY, CDR2 SVGAGI (reference sequence). Trimming removed 4 bases from V and 1 base from J, with 10 bases in between. CDR3 loop: CASSSTDSNYGYTF. CDR3 in DNA: TGTGCCAGCAGTTCGACCGACAGTAACTATGGCTACACCTTC.

Only one count was recorded for this clone. The rearrangement links TRBV4-1 to TRBJ2-1; 10 bases align to TRBD2. V dropped 6 bases and J dropped 7; count of bases not matched to a gene: 6. Germline values: CDR1 MGHRA, CDR2 YSYEKL. This CDR3 is 14 amino acids long. CDR3 in amino acids: CASRERGGINEQFF. In DNA form, the CDR3 reads TGCGCCAGCAGGGAGCGGGGGGGAATAAATGAGCAGTTCTTC.

The chain couples TRBV7-2 to TRBJ2-5; 8 bases are a match to TRBD1. The junction had 6 bases not matched to a gene; V was cut back by 1 base and J by 2 bases. Germline CDR1 is SGHTA and CDR2 is FQGNSA. CDR3 length: 16 amino acids. CDR3 region: CASSLGPGQGQETQYF. CDR3 nucleotides: TGTGCCAGCAGCTTAGGACCCGGACAGGGACAAGAGACCCAGTACTTC.

The chain couples TRBV25-1 to TRBJ1-3, with D perhaps TRBD1 (5 bases). V was pared by 3 bases and J by 7 bases, with 13 bases between. The CDR3 sequence is 14 residues long. Germline V CDR1 and CDR2: MGHDK, SYGVNS. The CDR3 loop reads CASSDPGLRNTIYF. As DNA, the CDR3 is TGTGCCAGCAGTGACCCGGGACTACGGAACACCATATATTTT.

This chain links TRBV10-3 with TRBJ1-5, with D maybe TRBD1 (6 bases). The CDR3 is 15 amino acids. Germline V gene sequence: CDR1 ENHRY, CDR2 SYGVKD. V was clipped by 6 bases and J by 7 bases, with 19 bases between them. The DNA for the CDR3 is TGTGCCATCAGCCCTGGTACAGGGTCTGGACAGCCCCAGCATTTT. This translates into CAISPGTGSGQPQHF.

The rearrangement uses TRBV5-4 and TRBJ1-4; the match to TRBD1 covers 9 bases. The trim removed 2 bases at V and 7 bases at J, leaving 3 bases unmatched. The CDR3 totals 14 residues. The germline V gene encodes CDR1 SGHNT and CDR2 YYREEE (reference sequence). CDR3 coding DNA: TGTGCCAGCAGCTTAGGGACAGGGAGTGAAAAACTGTTTTTT. Translating gives CASSLGTGSEKLFF.

The chain joins TRBV27 to TRBJ2-7, with 13 bases lining up with TRBD2. In germline, CDR1 is MNHEY, CDR2 SMNVEV (reference sequence). CDR3 size: 16 residues. Trimming cost V 4 bases and J 6 bases; bases outside gene matches: 9. CDR3 sequence: CASSSRLAGGLTEQYF. CDR3 nucleotides: TGTGCCAGCAGTTCCCGACTAGCGGGAGGACTAACCGAGCAGTACTTC.

V gene TRBV27 combines with J gene TRBJ1-4; D is possibly TRBD1 (6 bases). The germline V gene encodes CDR1 MNHEY and CDR2 SMNVEV (reference sequence). This CDR3 has 13 residues. V lost 8 bases to trimming and J lost 7 bases, with 14 bases between them. The CDR3 nucleotides read TGTGCCAGCCGACAGGCGGGGGGTGAAAAACTGTTTTTT. Amino acids: CASRQAGGEKLFF.

This chain links TRBV13 with TRBJ2-1; D is possibly TRBD1 (5 bases). Trimming shortened V by 3 bases and J by 3 bases, and 15 bases separated the two germline ends. Per the germline V gene, CDR1 is PRHDT and CDR2 is FYEKMQ (reference sequence). The CDR3 covers 16 residues. This CDR3 is CASSFQDSHNYNEQFF. CDR3 nucleotide sequence: TGTGCCAGCAGCTTCCAAGACAGCCACAACTACAATGAGCAGTTCTTC.